This T cell receptor (beta chain) comes out of a study of blood T cell repertoires in COVID-19. Study as a whole: Specimens from acute and convalescent COVID-19 originated in the United States, Italy and Spain. Nucleic acid was either cDNA or gDNA, and it came from T cells, B-cell-depleted T cells, or PBMCs.

CDR1 is MDHEN and CDR2 is SYDVKM in the germline V gene. The CDR3 spans 12 residues. The junction had 12 bases not matched to a gene; V was cut back by 10 bases and J by 10 bases. The sample holds one count of this clone. Original data processing: By means of reference gene primer amplification, nucleated cell counts were estimated. TCRdb's copy holds only in-frame clones and misses some; the assay was immunoSEQ multiplex PCR. The V and J calls and clone size are taken from that table; D and trimming were inferred from the DNA. The sample holds 66,000 or so clones, 80% seen once. Specimen: peripheral blood. The sequence derives from a human donor in a cohort sampled during active COVID-19. The chain links TRBV28 to TRBJ1-2, with 7 bases aligning to TRBD1. The CDR3 sequence is CATDPRRGPYTF. The CDR3 DNA follows: TGTGCCACCGATCCACGTAGGGGGCCCTACACCTTC.